This TCR beta chain was sequenced in a study of CD8 T cells in ankylosing spondylitis. For this clonotype: Its specificity is unknown.

Study observations and caveats: In ankylosing spondylitis blood, a motif of roughly 8 highly homologous TCR beta variants appeared characteristic.

V was shortened by 3 bases and J by 3 bases, with 5 bases between the two germline ends. CDR1 KGHSH and CDR2 LQKENI come from the germline V gene. The CDR3 totals 13 residues. TCRdb called the 5' RACE reads again in MiXCR, with one record for every CDR3 protein. Of 300,000 to 350,000 distinct CDR3 sequences listed, roughly 12% are singletons. Sequenced sample: blood, either unsorted or a sorted T cell fraction (not recorded which). The clonotype was recovered from a female donor with ankylosing spondylitis or in good health (not recorded which). The chain carries TRBV18 and TRBJ1-4; D not certain. CDR3 DNA: TGTGCCAGCTCACCTGCGGCTAATGAAAAACTGTTTTTT. Translating gives CASSPAANEKLFF. Filled out from reference TRBV18 and TRBJ1-4, the complete variable domain reads NAGVMQNPRHLVRRRGQEARLRCSPMKGHSHVYWYRQLPEEGLKFMVYLQKENIIDESGMPKERFSAEFPKEGPSILRIQQVVRGDSAAYFCASSPAANEKLFFGSGTQLSVL.